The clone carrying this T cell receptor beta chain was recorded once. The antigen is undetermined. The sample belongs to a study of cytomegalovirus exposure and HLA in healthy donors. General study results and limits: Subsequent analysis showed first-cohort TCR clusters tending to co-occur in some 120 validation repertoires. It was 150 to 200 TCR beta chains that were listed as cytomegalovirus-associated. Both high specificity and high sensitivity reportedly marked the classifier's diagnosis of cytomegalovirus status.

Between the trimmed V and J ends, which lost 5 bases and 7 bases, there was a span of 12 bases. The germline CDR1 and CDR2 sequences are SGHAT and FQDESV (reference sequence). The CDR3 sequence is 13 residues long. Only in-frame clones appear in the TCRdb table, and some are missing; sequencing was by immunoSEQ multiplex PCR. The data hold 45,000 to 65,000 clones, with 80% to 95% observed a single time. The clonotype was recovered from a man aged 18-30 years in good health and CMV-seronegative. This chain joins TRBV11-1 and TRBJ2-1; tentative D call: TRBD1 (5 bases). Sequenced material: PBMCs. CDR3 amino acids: CASSGYNRNEQFF. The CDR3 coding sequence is TGTGCCAGCAGCGGTTATAACAGGAATGAGCAGTTCTTC.